The entry below gives a single TCR beta chain sequence along with its context. Clones were read by immunoSEQ multiplex PCR, and TCRdb kept only the in-frame ones, dropping some. The sample includes 75,000 to 95,000 clones, approximately 85% of them seen just once. No infections or other immune events were documented during collection. This record belongs to a study of identifying expanded T cells in peripheral blood. The receptor was derived from a person aged 18 to 75 in good health. The material sequenced was blood.

The chain's CDR3 is CASSQGITGLYGYTF. The CDR3 DNA reads as TGCGCCAGCAGCCAAGGAATTACAGGGCTCTATGGCTACACCTTC. V usage is TRBV4-1 and J usage is TRBJ1-2; D might be TRBD1 (6 bases). This CDR3 comprises 15 residues. The V and J ends lost 1 base and 4 bases respectively, with 13 bases between them. In germline, CDR1 is MGHRA, CDR2 YSYEKL.